This paragraph reports one T cell receptor (beta chain). This clone was detected only a few times. The clone's antigen remains unknown. Per-base qualities were not stored, and no clone one base away is much larger. The germline V gene supplies CDR1 MGHRA and CDR2 YSYEKL. Including cysteine and phenylalanine, the CDR3 has 17 amino acids. The DNA shown is the 51-base CDR3, in frame from base 1. Trimming takes 3 bases off V and 6 bases off J; junction bases not matched to a gene: 9. For sequencing of the TCRbeta CDR3 region, genomic DNA was extracted from the sorted cells. The immunoSEQ Assay was used to sequence the TCRbeta CDR3 regions. This is the immuneACCESS table as TCRdb keeps it, with only in-frame sequences that have V and J called. A part of the clones is gone; compared with another copy, unresolved V genes explain less than half, and the rest is unexplained. The sample table records about 77,000 clones; around 83% of these occur just once. The ten largest clones take up around 0.73% of the sample.

The trial excluded patients who had a history of autoimmune disease or were on systemic immunosuppression. In every dose cohort, peripheral blood was drawn for TCR sequencing at baseline, cycle 4 day 1, and cycle 7 day 1. The samples were taken from a phase I, first-in-human, multicenter, open-label dose-escalation trial of ivuxolimab. Adults with locally advanced or metastatic melanoma, renal cell, hepatocellular, or head and neck squamous cell carcinoma were enrolled in the trial. Before TCR sequencing, CD4+ T cells and CD8+ T cells were sorted from peripheral blood as separate populations. This specimen comes from a study of OX40 agonist ivuxolimab in advanced cancers. Some background on the complete study: The costimulatory receptor OX40 (CD134) was targeted by ivuxolimab, a fully human IgG2 agonistic monoclonal antibody. Patients were allowed to have had prior anti-PD-1, anti-PD-L1 or anti-CTLA-4 therapy, and 40% of the dose-escalation patients had been treated with checkpoint inhibitors. Of the approximately 54 dose-escalation patients, hepatocellular carcinoma was present in roughly 19, melanoma in around 15, renal cell carcinoma in 9 and head and neck cancer in 9. The monotherapy dose-escalation portion (N ≈ 52 patients) of the phase I ivuxolimab trial is reported in the paper. Peripheral TCRbeta sequencing was intended to test whether TCR sequence diversity was altered and clonal T-cell expansion was caused by ivuxolimab. In the dose-escalation cohort, 82.7% of patients were male, and the mean age was roughly 60 years with a range of roughly 20 to 85. Partial responses occurred in three dose-escalation patients: two with cutaneous melanoma and one with hepatocellular carcinoma. Intravenous ivuxolimab was administered to patients every 2 weeks at six dose levels: 0.01, 0.1, 0.3, 1.5, 3 and 10 mg/kg. The investigation overall reported the following: Clonal expansion of both CD4+ and CD8+ blood T cells was observed from baseline to week 6 at doses 0.1 to 3.0 mg/kg. After ivuxolimab, CD8+ T cells had more expanded clones than CD4+ T cells on average. Low levels of normalized T-cell clonal expansion were also shown by some nonresponding patients. In the 0.1-3.0 mg/kg groups, partial responders had among the lowest normalized peripheral clonal expansion, particularly in CD8+ T cells. The antigen specificity of the peripheral T cells that underwent clonal expansion was not determined.

This receptor was obtained from an adult with an advanced solid tumor such as melanoma, head and neck, liver or kidney cancer. This specimen consisted of CD4+ or CD8+ T cells sorted from blood, obtained in a trial of the OX40 agonist ivuxolimab. This chain joins TRBV4-1 to TRBJ2-1; TRBD2 matches 12 bases in the middle. The DNA reads as follows: TGCGCCAGCAGCCAGGGGTCGACTAGCGGGAGAGGCAATGAGCAGTTCTTC. Translated, it reads CASSQGSTSGRGNEQFF.